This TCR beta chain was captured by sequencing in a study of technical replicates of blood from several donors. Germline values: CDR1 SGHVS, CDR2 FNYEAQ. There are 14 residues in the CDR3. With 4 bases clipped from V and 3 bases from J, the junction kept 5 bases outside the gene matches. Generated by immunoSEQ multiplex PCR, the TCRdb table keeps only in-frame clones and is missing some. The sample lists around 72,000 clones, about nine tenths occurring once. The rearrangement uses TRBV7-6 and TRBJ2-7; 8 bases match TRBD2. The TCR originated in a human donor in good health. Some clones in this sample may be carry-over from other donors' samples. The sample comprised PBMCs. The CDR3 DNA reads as TGTGCCAGCAGCTCGACTAGCGAAAGCTACGAGCAGTACTTC. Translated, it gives CASSSTSESYEQYF. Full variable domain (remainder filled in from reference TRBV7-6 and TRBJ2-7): GAGVSQSPRYKVTKRGQDVALRCDPISGHVSLYWYRQALGQGPEFLTYFNYEAQQDKSGLPNDRFSAERPEGSISTLTIQRTEQRDSAMYRCASSSTSESYEQYFGPGTRLTVT.